Following are 17 T cell receptor beta chains from one sample sequenced in a study of CD8 T cells in Susac syndrome. Reverse transcription used about 0.45 to 1 ug RNA and random hexamers. TCRdb re-called the immunoSEQ multiplex PCR reads with MiXCR, one entry per CDR3 protein. The repertoire consists of some 250,000 distinct CDR3 sequences, with 90% to 96% occurring once and the leading ten covering about 0.1%. The sample consisted of CD4+ T cells from PBMCs. All receptors come from a human donor with Susac syndrome.

J is TRBJ2-1 and V is TRBV5-8, with TRBD1 matching over 7 bases. CDR3 size: 15 residues. After removal of 4 bases from V and 4 bases from J, the junction contained 8 bases not matched to a gene. Germline lookup yields CDR1 SGHTS and CDR2 YDEGEE. The CDR3 sequence: CASSLNGQDYNEQFF. The CDR3 DNA sequence: TGTGCCAGCAGCCTGAACGGACAGGATTACAATGAGCAGTTCTTC.

This clonotype was seen only once. The chain uses TRBV28 and TRBJ1-2; D possibly corresponds to TRBD1 (6 bases). The V end was cut by 8 bases, the J end by 2 bases, with 9 bases between. Germline lookup yields CDR1 MDHEN and CDR2 SYDVKM. The CDR3 extends over 12 amino acids. CDR3 in amino acids: CASDGQNYGYTF. As DNA, the CDR3 is TGTGCCAGCGACGGACAGAACTATGGCTACACCTTC.

V gene TRBV19 combines with J gene TRBJ2-3, with 16 bases matching TRBD2. This CDR3 region has 18 residues. V lost 3 bases and J lost 2; bases outside the gene matches: 5. Per the germline V gene, CDR1 is LNHDA and CDR2 is SQIVND (reference sequence). The CDR3 DNA follows: TGTGCCAGTAGTATTAAGGGACTAGCGGGAGGGTTCACAGATACGCAGTATTTT. Amino acids: CASSIKGLAGGFTDTQYF.

This clonotype was recorded once. V usage is TRBV19 and J usage is TRBJ2-2; D is uncertain. Germline lookup yields CDR1 LNHDA and CDR2 SQIVND (reference sequence). With 3 bases removed from V and 5 bases from J, the gap between germline ends came to 7 bases. The CDR3 spans 13 residues. The CDR3 reads CASSILSTGELFF. For the CDR3, the DNA is TGTGCCAGTAGTATTCTCTCTACCGGGGAGCTGTTTTTT.

The chain has TRBV20-1 and TRBJ1-2, with 11 bases that match TRBD1. Germline V gene data show CDR1 as DFQATT and CDR2 as SNEGSKA (reference sequence). The CDR3 is 12 amino acids. V trimming: 6 bases; J trimming: 8 bases; junction bases outside the gene matches: 5. CDR3 in DNA: TGCAGTGCAAGGACAGGGGGCGACGGCTACACCTTC. Its protein is CSARTGGDGYTF.

This clonotype was observed a single time. The chain is built from TRBV12-3 or TRBV12-4 and TRBJ2-2; D unresolved. The CDR3 has 14 amino acids. V was cut by 3 bases and J by 0 bases, with 5 bases left in between. CDR3 DNA sequence: TGTGCCAGCAGTTTTTCTCCGAACACCGGGGAGCTGTTTTTT. Amino acids: CASSFSPNTGELFF.

This chain links TRBV19 with TRBJ2-2; D is unclear. The germline gives CDR1 LNHDA, CDR2 SQIVND (reference sequence). CDR3 length: 18 amino acids. V lost 5 bases, J lost 1 base, and 20 bases lay in between. Here the CDR3 reads CASSRSSSGGVNTGELFF. DNA for the CDR3: TGTGCCAGTAGTCGGTCATCCTCTGGCGGAGTGAACACCGGGGAGCTGTTTTTT.

The rearrangement joins TRBV5-1 to TRBJ2-1; 7 bases match TRBD2. The CDR3 length is 14 residues. V was clipped by 0 bases and J by 7 bases; unmatched bases: 4. Germline V gene sequence: CDR1 SGHRS, CDR2 YFSETQ. CDR3 protein: CASSLGLAMNEQFF. CDR3 nucleotide sequence: TGCGCCAGCAGCTTGGGACTAGCAATGAATGAGCAGTTCTTC.

This chain uses TRBV5-1 with TRBJ2-1; TRBD2 matches 9 bases. Germline V gives CDR1 SGHRS, CDR2 YFSETQ. Germline trimming cut 1 base from V and 16 bases from J; bases unmatched to any gene: 12. The CDR3 covers 14 residues. CDR3 amino acids: CASSLSSLAGKSFF. For the CDR3, the DNA is TGCGCCAGCAGCTTGAGCTCCCTAGCGGGAAAGTCTTTCTTC.

The rearrangement joins TRBV29-1 to TRBJ2-7; D is tentatively TRBD1 or TRBD2 (6 bases each). Germline V gene sequence: CDR1 SQVTM, CDR2 ANQGSEA. Between the trimmed V and J ends, which lost 5 bases and 0 bases, there was a span of 14 bases. The CDR3 has 14 amino acids. The CDR3, as DNA: TGCAGCGTTTCTACCCCGGGGGCCTCCTACGAGCAGTACTTC. The encoded protein is CSVSTPGASYEQYF.

This clonotype was observed a single time. This chain joins TRBV29-1 and TRBJ1-2, with D possibly being TRBD1 (5 bases). CDR1 SQVTM and CDR2 ANQGSEA come from the germline V gene. This CDR3 region has 12 residues. V was trimmed by 3 bases and J by 6 bases, leaving 11 bases between them. The CDR3: CSVDGTSDGYTF. In DNA, the CDR3 is TGCAGCGTTGATGGGACCTCAGATGGCTACACCTTC.

This clonotype was seen just once. The genes are TRBV29-1 and TRBJ2-7; D is perhaps TRBD1 or TRBD2 (6 bases each). The CDR3 length is 13 residues. V was shortened by 5 bases and J by 1 base, with 12 bases between the two germline ends. Germline values: CDR1 SQVTM, CDR2 ANQGSEA. CDR3: CSVRQGRSYEQYF. CDR3 nucleotide sequence: TGCAGCGTTAGGCAGGGGAGGTCCTACGAGCAGTACTTC.

The rearrangement uses TRBV20-1 and TRBJ2-3; D might be TRBD1 or TRBD2, each matching 6 bases. Germline lookup yields CDR1 DFQATT and CDR2 SNEGSKA (reference sequence). CDR3 length: 13 amino acids. Trimming cost V 6 bases and J 6 bases, with 16 bases left between them. For the CDR3, the DNA is TGCAGTGCCCCAGGGTCGGGGGCGGATACGCAGTATTTT. The encoded protein is CSAPGSGADTQYF.

The J gene is TRBJ2-4, the V gene TRBV4-1; D ambiguous. The CDR3 totals 15 residues. Germline-derived CDR1 and CDR2 are MGHRA and YSYEKL. V was shortened by 1 base and J by 8 bases, with 15 bases between the two germline ends. The CDR3 DNA is TGCGCCAGCAGCCAAGCGAGGCTCTTGAGAGACATTCAGTACTTC. It translates to CASSQARLLRDIQYF.

This rearrangement joins TRBV15 to TRBJ2-7, with 8 bases lining up with TRBD1. The CDR3 is 14 amino acids. Germline lookup yields CDR1 LNHNV and CDR2 YYDKDF (reference sequence). J gave up 7 bases and V 1 base, and 6 bases lay outside the gene matches. CDR3 region: CATSRAGQAGEQYF. CDR3 coding DNA: TGTGCCACCAGCAGAGCGGGACAGGCCGGGGAGCAGTACTTC. Looking up the rest from reference TRBV15 and TRBJ2-7 gives the full variable domain: DAMVIQNPRYQVTQFGKPVTLSCSQTLNHNVMYWYQQKSSQAPKLLFHYYDKDFNNEADTPDNFQSRRPNTSFCFLDIRSPGLGDTAMYLCATSRAGQAGEQYFGPGTRLTVT.

This chain connects TRBV5-4 to TRBJ2-2; weak D call: TRBD2 (6 bases). The CDR3 has 14 amino acids. Germline CDR1 SGHNT, CDR2 YYREEE (reference sequence). V gave up 6 bases and J gave up 3 bases, with 12 bases separating them. The CDR3 nucleotides are TGTGCCAGCACTCGGGAGTCGTACACCGGGGAGCTGTTTTTT. This encodes CASTRESYTGELFF.

CDR3 loop: CASSHRDRVGNEQFF. The CDR3 nucleotides are TGTGCCAGCAGCCACCGGGACAGGGTGGGCAATGAGCAGTTCTTC. V is TRBV11-2 and J is TRBJ2-1; the match to TRBD1 covers 9 bases. Germline V lookup: CDR1 SGHAT, CDR2 FQNNGV. The CDR3 has 15 residues. The V and J ends lost 5 bases and 6 bases, in that order; junction bases with no gene match: 8. The variable domain in full, completed from reference TRBV11-2 and TRBJ2-1, reads EAGVAQSPRYKIIEKRQSVAFWCNPISGHATLYWYQQILGQGPKLLIQFQNNGVVDDSQLPKDRFSAERLKGVDSTLKIQPAKLEDSAVYLCASSHRDRVGNEQFFGPGTRLTVL.